The present TCR beta chain was sequenced within a study of cytomegalovirus exposure and HLA in healthy donors (dated by TCRdb to the late 2010s). With regard to the full study: A later analysis indicated that the 90 to 150 validation repertoires were generated on the platform also employed for the 650 to 850 repertoires of the first cohort. The study aimed to test whether signatures of past pathogen exposure could be identified by cataloging public T cell receptors. Along with the approximately 600-subject first cohort, a separate validation cohort of over a hundred different subjects was used. To predict cytomegalovirus infection status, the study brought together high-throughput TCR immunosequencing, statistical association of individual TCRs with disease status, and machine learning. What the authors observed across the whole study: In the study, some 160 TCR beta chains were listed as associated with cytomegalovirus. Most TCR sequences were observed very rarely across donors, whereas some public TCRs were present in many individuals. It was suggested by the authors that the approach could potentially be generalized to other disease states and immunological phenotypes. In vitro tests confirmed that a few of the cytomegalovirus-associated TCR beta chains recognize cytomegalovirus antigens. A later analysis found that TCRs clustered in the first cohort also tended to co-occur in the roughly 110 validation repertoires, with just under 95% of cluster scores above 0. A later analysis lacked HLA typing for the validation cohort, so it scored co-occurrence in that cohort across all 130 or so repertoires. Cytomegalovirus status was reported to be diagnosed by the classifier with high specificity and sensitivity in both the original and validation cohorts.

The donors belonged to the validation cohort of around 120 subjects, which was separate from the 666-subject first cohort. Receptors were amplified or captured by the immunoSEQ multiplex PCR assay. The authors' analysis ran thus. To diagnose cytomegalovirus status from the catalog of TCR beta chain sequences, a statistical classification framework was built. TCRdb carries this immuneACCESS record with in-frame sequences only. Its versions omit some clonotypes, under half of them owing to an unresolved V gene in the studies checked, with the rest unexplained. V, J and clone size were drawn from that table, and D and trimming were deduced from the DNA. The sample records about 160,000 clones, 86% of which are singletons. The ten biggest clones cover approximately 2.1% of the sample. The CDR3 holds 15 amino acids from the cysteine to the phenylalanine. The only DNA kept is the CDR3, 45 bases in frame from the first base. The V and J ends are trimmed by 4 bases and 4 bases, leaving 16 bases between them. CDR1 and CDR2 are drawn from the germline V gene (reference sequence): MNHEY, SMNVEV.

This clone has only one observation. Its antigen remains undetermined. Nothing much larger sits one base from this clone, and base qualities are not available. The rearrangement combines TRBV27 with TRBJ2-5, and TRBD1 may be the D gene, going by 6 matching bases. Material: PBMCs. The clonotype originates from a woman younger than 35 in good health and CMV-seronegative. The CDR3 has the sequence CASSSWTEGGETQYF. The DNA reads TGTGCCAGCAGTTCGTGGACAGAGGGCGGAGAGACCCAGTACTTC.